This is a list of T cell receptor beta chains from one sample in a study of blood T cell repertoires in COVID-19. Sequencing was performed with immunoSEQ multiplex PCR; in TCRdb, only in-frame clones are kept and a portion is missing. The top ten clones hold less than 6% of a sample with approximately 400,000 clones, roughly 87% of them seen once. The sample comprised PBMCs or T cells enriched from blood (not recorded which). All receptors derive from a woman in her 50s who had recovered from COVID-19. Each CDR3 is given with its conserved first and last residue. A D gene is named only where the DNA matches it firmly. Clone size appears in some rows only: once, few, many, or a class for an expanded clone.

V: TRBV5-1; size: few; D: TRBD1; J: TRBJ2-5; DNA: TGCGCCAGCAGCTTGGACAGGGGAGAGACCCAGTACTTC; CDR3: CASSLDRGETQYF
V: TRBV7-9; size: -; D: TRBD1; J: TRBJ1-4; DNA: TGTGCCAGCAGCTCCCGGACAGGGGGTAATGAAAAACTGTTTTTT; CDR3: CASSSRTGGNEKLFF
V: TRBV29-1; size: -; D: -; J: TRBJ1-1; DNA: TGCAGCGTTCGCGAGGTGCGGGGAACGAACACTGAAGCTTTCTTT; CDR3: CSVREVRGTNTEAFF
V: TRBV7-2; size: -; D: -; J: TRBJ1-3; DNA: TGTGCCAGCAGCTTACGGGGGGTGTCTGGAAACACCATATATTTT; CDR3: CASSLRGVSGNTIYF
V: TRBV19; size: few; D: -; J: TRBJ1-5; DNA: TGTGCCACCTCCACTCCCCGCTCTAATCAGCCCCAGCATTTT; CDR3: CATSTPRSNQPQHF
V: TRBV11-3; size: -; D: TRBD1; J: TRBJ1-1; DNA: TGTGCCAGCAGCGCACGGGACAGATTGAACACTGAAGCTTTCTTT; CDR3: CASSARDRLNTEAFF
V: TRBV9; size: -; D: -; J: TRBJ2-3; DNA: TGTGCCAGCAGCGTAGCGGTAGAGGATACGCAGTATTTT; CDR3: CASSVAVEDTQYF
V: TRBV2; size: -; D: TRBD1; J: TRBJ2-3; DNA: TGTGCCAGCAGCGTCCGGGACAGGGGCACAGATACGCAGTATTTT; CDR3: CASSVRDRGTDTQYF
V: TRBV2; size: -; D: -; J: TRBJ2-5; DNA: TGTGCCAGCAGGGAGGACGTGCCATGGACCCAGTACTTC; CDR3: CASREDVPWTQYF
V: TRBV20-1; size: -; D: -; J: TRBJ2-1; DNA: TGCAGTGGGGAGGCCCACAATGAGCAGTTCTTC; CDR3: CSGEAHNEQFF
V: TRBV12-5; size: -; D: -; J: TRBJ1-4; DNA: TGTGCTAGTGGTTTGGTACGAGGAGAAAAACTGTTTTTT; CDR3: CASGLVRGEKLFF
V: TRBV19; size: -; D: TRBD2; J: TRBJ2-7; DNA: TGTGCCAGTCGCGGACTAGCGGGGCCCTACGAGCAGTACTTC; CDR3: CASRGLAGPYEQYF
V: TRBV4-3; size: -; D: TRBD1; J: TRBJ2-7; DNA: TGCGCCAGCAGCCAAGACAGGGGGCTTCGCGAGCAGTACTTC; CDR3: CASSQDRGLREQYF
V: TRBV7-8; size: -; D: TRBD2; J: TRBJ2-1; DNA: TGTGCCAGCAGCCTTAGCGGGGTTACCTACAATGAGCAGTTCTTC; CDR3: CASSLSGVTYNEQFF
V: TRBV29-1; size: -; D: -; J: TRBJ1-1; DNA: TGCAGCGCACTTGGAGCTTTCTTT; CDR3: CSALGAFF
V: TRBV5-1; size: -; D: TRBD1; J: TRBJ2-4; DNA: TGCGCCAGCAGCTTGGACAGGGGGCACGGCATTCAGTACTTC; CDR3: CASSLDRGHGIQYF
V: TRBV7-2; size: -; D: -; J: TRBJ2-7; DNA: TGTGCCAGCAGCTTATTATGGGCCGAAGCATCTGTCGAGCAGTACTTC; CDR3: CASSLLWAEASVEQYF
V: TRBV7-7; size: -; D: TRBD2; J: TRBJ2-3; DNA: TGTGCTAGCAGCTTACTAGCGGGGGTTCCAGATACGCAGTATTTT; CDR3: CASSLLAGVPDTQYF
V: TRBV5-1; size: -; D: TRBD2; J: TRBJ2-1; DNA: TGCGCCAGCAGCACGGGACTAGCGGGCGGCAGGGAGCAGTTCTTC; CDR3: CASSTGLAGGREQFF
V: TRBV7-9; size: -; D: -; J: TRBJ2-2; DNA: TGTGCCAGCAGCTTAGGTTCAGTGAACACCGGGGAGCTGTTTTTT; CDR3: CASSLGSVNTGELFF
V: TRBV5-4; size: -; D: -; J: TRBJ2-2; DNA: TGTGCCAGCAGCCCGCGGGGCGGGGAGCTGTTTTTT; CDR3: CASSPRGGELFF
V: TRBV5-1; size: -; D: TRBD1; J: TRBJ1-2; DNA: TGCGCCAGCAGTTCGGGACAGGGGATAGGCTACACCTTC; CDR3: CASSSGQGIGYTF
V: TRBV27; size: -; D: -; J: TRBJ2-1; DNA: TGTGCCAGCAGTTTATACGCGGGAGAGCAGTTCTTC; CDR3: CASSLYAGEQFF
V: TRBV30; size: -; D: TRBD2; J: TRBJ2-7; DNA: TGTGCCTGGGGGACTAGCGGGACCAAGCAGTACTTC; CDR3: CAWGTSGTKQYF
V: TRBV7-2; size: few; D: TRBD2; J: TRBJ2-7; DNA: TGTGCCAGCAGCTTAACCCGGACTAGCGGGAGATACGAGCAGTACTTC; CDR3: CASSLTRTSGRYEQYF
V: TRBV27; size: -; D: -; J: TRBJ1-1; DNA: TGTGCCAGCAGCCTGGGGGGGAAGATCACTGAAGCTTTCTTT; CDR3: CASSLGGKITEAFF
V: TRBV9; size: -; D: TRBD1; J: TRBJ1-2; DNA: TGTGCCAGCAGCGTAGAATGGGACAGGGGTTCTGGCTACACCTTC; CDR3: CASSVEWDRGSGYTF
V: TRBV29-1; size: -; D: -; J: TRBJ2-3; DNA: TGCAGCGTTGAAGAAAGGGCGACTAGTTTTCCCGATACGCAGTATTTT; CDR3: CSVEERATSFPDTQYF
V: TRBV5-1; size: -; D: -; J: TRBJ1-4; DNA: TGCGCCAGCAGCTTGACAGGGTTGGGAACTAATGAAAAACTGTTTTTT; CDR3: CASSLTGLGTNEKLFF
V: TRBV10-3; size: -; D: -; J: TRBJ2-2; DNA: TGTGCCATCAGTGACGGCGCAGACATCATCACCGGGGAGCTGTTTTTT; CDR3: CAISDGADIITGELFF
V: TRBV24-1; size: once; D: -; J: TRBJ2-1; DNA: TGTGCCACCAGTGATCGGGGGTATGAGCAGTTCTTC; CDR3: CATSDRGYEQFF
V: TRBV7-9; size: -; D: TRBD2; J: TRBJ2-7; DNA: TGTGCCAGCAGTATTAGCGGGGGGGACTACGAGCAGTACTTC; CDR3: CASSISGGDYEQYF
V: TRBV21-1; size: -; D: -; J: TRBJ2-1; DNA: TGTGCCAGCAGCGATGGGGGACAGGGGGTCAATGAGCAGTTCTTC; CDR3: CASSDGGQGVNEQFF
V: TRBV10-3; size: once; D: TRBD1; J: TRBJ2-5; DNA: TGTGCCATCAGTGAGTCGGGACAGAGCGAGACCCAGTACTTC; CDR3: CAISESGQSETQYF
V: TRBV24-1; size: -; D: TRBD1; J: TRBJ1-1; DNA: TGTGCCACCCACGACAGGGGCCCCGATTGGAGAACTGAAGCTTTCTTT; CDR3: CATHDRGPDWRTEAFF
V: TRBV6-5; size: once; D: TRBD2; J: TRBJ2-7; DNA: TGTGCCAGCAGTTCTCCTAGCGGGAGGGGTTACGAGCAGTACTTC; CDR3: CASSSPSGRGYEQYF
V: TRBV30; size: -; D: TRBD1; J: TRBJ2-3; DNA: TGTGCAGGGACAGGGGTCACAGATACGCAGTATTTT; CDR3: CAGTGVTDTQYF
V: TRBV7-9; size: few; D: TRBD1; J: TRBJ2-3; DNA: TGTGCCAGCAGCTTACAGGGGGTAGATACGCAGTATTTT; CDR3: CASSLQGVDTQYF
V: TRBV4-1; size: -; D: -; J: TRBJ1-4; DNA: TGCGCCAGCAGCCAAGAGGGGGCGCTGGGTAATGAAAAACTGTTTTTT; CDR3: CASSQEGALGNEKLFF